This TCR beta chain appears in the sequencing data of a study of blood T cells in healthy people across ages. The CDR3 is 15 residues long. V trimming: 3 bases; J trimming: 3 bases; junction bases outside the gene matches: 4. Germline-derived CDR1 and CDR2 are SGHDT and YYEEEE. Donors ranged from 6 to 90 years old and were healthy Caucasians in Russia. A J-beta primer mix and a sample-barcoded 5' primer were used in a second PCR of roughly 7 to 12 cycles. Every single cDNA molecule received a tag from a template-switch adaptor with 12 random nucleotides. A minimum of 2.5 million CDR3-containing paired-end reads was obtained for each sample. TCRdb re-called the 5' RACE reads through MiXCR, storing one row per CDR3 protein. The sample holds approximately 770,000 distinct CDR3 sequences, roughly 64% seen once.

The genes are TRBV5-6 and TRBJ2-7, with 12 positions matching TRBD2. This TCR derives from a man aged 25-45 years in good health. The sample was blood. CDR3 coding DNA: TGTGCCAGCAGCTCTTGGACTAGCGGGATCTACGAGCAGTACTTC. Its protein is CASSSWTSGIYEQYF.